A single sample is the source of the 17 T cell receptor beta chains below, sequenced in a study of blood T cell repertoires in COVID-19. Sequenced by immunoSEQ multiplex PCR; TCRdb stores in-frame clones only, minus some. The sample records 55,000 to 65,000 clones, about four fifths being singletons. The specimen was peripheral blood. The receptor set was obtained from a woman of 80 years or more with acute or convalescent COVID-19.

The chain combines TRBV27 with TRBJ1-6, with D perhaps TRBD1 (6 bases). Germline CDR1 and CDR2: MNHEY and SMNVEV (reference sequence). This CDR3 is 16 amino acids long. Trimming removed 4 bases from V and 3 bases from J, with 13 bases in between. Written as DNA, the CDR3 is TGTGCCAGCAGTTCCTTTGGACAGATCTATAATTCACCCCTCCACTTT. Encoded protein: CASSSFGQIYNSPLHF.

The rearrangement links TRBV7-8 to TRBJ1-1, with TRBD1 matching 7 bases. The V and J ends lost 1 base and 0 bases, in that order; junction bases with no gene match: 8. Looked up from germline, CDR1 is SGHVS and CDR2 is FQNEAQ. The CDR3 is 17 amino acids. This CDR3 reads CASSLVRDSLMNTEAFF. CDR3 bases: TGTGCCAGCAGCTTAGTCCGGGACAGCTTAATGAACACTGAAGCTTTCTTT.

The CDR3 DNA reads TGTGCCAGCAGCCAAGATAGGGGGCCGTTCTATGGCTACACCTTC. It codes for CASSQDRGPFYGYTF. The chain recombines TRBV3-1 (or the pseudogene TRBV3-2) with TRBJ1-2, with TRBD1 matching over 7 bases. Germline-derived CDR1 and CDR2 are LGHDT and YNNKEL (reference sequence). This CDR3 region has 15 residues. V lost 0 bases, J lost 4 bases, and 5 bases stayed unmatched.

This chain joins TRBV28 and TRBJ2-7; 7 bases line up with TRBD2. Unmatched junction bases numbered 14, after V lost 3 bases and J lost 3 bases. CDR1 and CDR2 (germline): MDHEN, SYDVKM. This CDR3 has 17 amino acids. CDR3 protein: CASSFPQPGGSSYEQYF. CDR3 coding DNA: TGTGCCAGCAGTTTTCCGCAACCGGGCGGGAGTAGCTACGAGCAGTACTTC. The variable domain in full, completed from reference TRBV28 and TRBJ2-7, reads DVKVTQSSRYLVKRTGEKVFLECVQDMDHENMFWYRQDPGLGLRLIYFSYDVKMKEKGDIPEGYSVSREKKERFSLILESASTNQTSMYLCASSFPQPGGSSYEQYFGPGTRLTVT.

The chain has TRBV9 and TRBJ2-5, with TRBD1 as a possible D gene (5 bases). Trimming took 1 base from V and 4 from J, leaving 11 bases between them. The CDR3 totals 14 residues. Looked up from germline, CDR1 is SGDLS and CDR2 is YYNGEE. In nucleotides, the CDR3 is TGTGCCAGCAGCGTAATCGACAGTGGAGAGACCCAGTACTTC. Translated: CASSVIDSGETQYF. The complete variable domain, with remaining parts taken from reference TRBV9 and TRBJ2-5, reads DSGVTQTPKHLITATGQRVTLRCSPRSGDLSVYWYQQSLDQGLQFLIQYYNGEERAKGNILERFSAQQFPDLHSELNLSSLELGDSALYFCASSVIDSGETQYFGPGTRLLVL.

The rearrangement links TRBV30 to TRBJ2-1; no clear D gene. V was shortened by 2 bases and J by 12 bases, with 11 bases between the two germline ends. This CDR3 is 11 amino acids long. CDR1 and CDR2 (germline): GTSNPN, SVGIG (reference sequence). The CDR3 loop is CAWSSLNRQFF. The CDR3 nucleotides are TGTGCCTGGAGTTCTCTGAATAGGCAGTTCTTC.

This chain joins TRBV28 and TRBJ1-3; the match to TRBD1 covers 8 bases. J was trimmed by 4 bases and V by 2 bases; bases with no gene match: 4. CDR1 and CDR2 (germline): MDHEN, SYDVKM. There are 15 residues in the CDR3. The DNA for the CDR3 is TGTGCCAGCAGTTTAAAGTGGGACAGGGGAAACACCATATATTTT. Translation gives CASSLKWDRGNTIYF.

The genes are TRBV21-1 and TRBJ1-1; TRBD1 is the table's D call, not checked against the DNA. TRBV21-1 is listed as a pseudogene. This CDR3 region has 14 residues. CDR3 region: CASSKDRTPMEAFF. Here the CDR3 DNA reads TGTGCCAGCAGCAAAGATAGGACACCTATGGAAGCTTTCTTT.

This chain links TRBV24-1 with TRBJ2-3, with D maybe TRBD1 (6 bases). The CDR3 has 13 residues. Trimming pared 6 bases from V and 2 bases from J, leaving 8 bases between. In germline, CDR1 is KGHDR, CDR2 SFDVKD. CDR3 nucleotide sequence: TGTGCCACCAGTAGGACAGACACAGATACGCAGTATTTT. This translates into CATSRTDTDTQYF.

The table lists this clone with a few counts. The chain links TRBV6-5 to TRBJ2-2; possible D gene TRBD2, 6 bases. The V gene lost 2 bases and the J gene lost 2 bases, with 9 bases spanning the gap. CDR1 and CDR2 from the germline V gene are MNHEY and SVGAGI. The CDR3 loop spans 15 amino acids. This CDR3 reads CASSYGTVNTGELFF. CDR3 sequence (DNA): TGTGCCAGCAGTTACGGGACTGTCAACACCGGGGAGCTGTTTTTT.

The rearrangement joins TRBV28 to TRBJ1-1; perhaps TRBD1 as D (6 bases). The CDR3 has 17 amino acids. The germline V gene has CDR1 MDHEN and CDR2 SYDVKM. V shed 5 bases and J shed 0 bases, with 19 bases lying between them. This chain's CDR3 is CASSQQGQVYMNTEAFF. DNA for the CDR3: TGTGCCAGCAGTCAACAGGGTCAGGTCTATATGAACACTGAAGCTTTCTTT.

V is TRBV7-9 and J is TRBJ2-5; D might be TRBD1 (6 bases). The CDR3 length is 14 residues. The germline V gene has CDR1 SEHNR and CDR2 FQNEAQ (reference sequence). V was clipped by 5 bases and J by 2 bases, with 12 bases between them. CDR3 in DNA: TGTGCCAGCAGCCTACGGGACATGCAAGAGACCCAGTACTTC. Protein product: CASSLRDMQETQYF. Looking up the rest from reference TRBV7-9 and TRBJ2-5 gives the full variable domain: DTGVSQNPRHKITKRGQNVTFRCDPISEHNRLYWYRQTLGQGPEFLTYFQNEAQLEKSRLLSDRFSAERPKGSFSTLEIQRTEQGDSAMYLCASSLRDMQETQYFGPGTRLLVL.

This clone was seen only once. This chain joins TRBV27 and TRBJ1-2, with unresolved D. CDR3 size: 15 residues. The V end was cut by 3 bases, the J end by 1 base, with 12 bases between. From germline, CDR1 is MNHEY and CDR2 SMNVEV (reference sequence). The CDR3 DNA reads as TGTGCCAGCAGTTTCCCCTCAGCGCATAACTATGGCTACACCTTC. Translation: CASSFPSAHNYGYTF.

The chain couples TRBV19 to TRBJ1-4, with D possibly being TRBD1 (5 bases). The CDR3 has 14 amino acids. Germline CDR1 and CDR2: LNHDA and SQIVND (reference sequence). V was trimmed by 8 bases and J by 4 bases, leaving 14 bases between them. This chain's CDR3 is CASRGGTYNEKLFF. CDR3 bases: TGTGCCAGTCGTGGGGGGACTTATAATGAAAAACTGTTTTTT. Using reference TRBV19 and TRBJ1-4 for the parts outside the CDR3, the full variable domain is DGGITQSPKYLFRKEGQNVTLSCEQNLNHDAMYWYRQDPGQGLRLIYYSQIVNDFQKGDIAEGYSVSREKKESFPLTVTSAQKNPTAFYLCASRGGTYNEKLFFGSGTQLSVL.

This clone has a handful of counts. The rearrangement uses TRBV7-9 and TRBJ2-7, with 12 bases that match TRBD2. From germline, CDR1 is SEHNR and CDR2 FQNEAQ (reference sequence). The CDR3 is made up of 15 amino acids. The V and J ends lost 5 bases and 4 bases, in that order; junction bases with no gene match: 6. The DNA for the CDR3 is TGTGCCAGCAGCCAGACTAGCGGGGGCCATTACGAGCAGTACTTC. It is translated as CASSQTSGGHYEQYF.

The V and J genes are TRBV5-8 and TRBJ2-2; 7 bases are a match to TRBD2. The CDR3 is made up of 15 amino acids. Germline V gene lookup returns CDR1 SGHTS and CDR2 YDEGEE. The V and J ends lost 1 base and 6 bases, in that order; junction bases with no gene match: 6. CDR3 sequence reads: CASSLRRGMAGELFF. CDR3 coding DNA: TGTGCCAGCAGCTTGCGGCGGGGGATGGCCGGGGAGCTGTTTTTT.

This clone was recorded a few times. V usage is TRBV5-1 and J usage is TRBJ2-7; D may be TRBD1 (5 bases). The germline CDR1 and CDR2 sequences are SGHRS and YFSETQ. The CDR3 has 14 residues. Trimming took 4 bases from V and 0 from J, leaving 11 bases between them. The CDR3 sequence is CASSQGHSSYEQYF. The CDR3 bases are TGCGCCAGCAGCCAGGGCCACAGCTCCTACGAGCAGTACTTC. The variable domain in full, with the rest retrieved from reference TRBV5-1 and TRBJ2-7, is KAGVTQTPRYLIKTRGQQVTLSCSPISGHRSVSWYQQTPGQGLQFLFEYFSETQRNKGNFPGRFSGRQFSNSRSEMNVSTLELGDSALYLCASSQGHSSYEQYFGPGTRLTVT.